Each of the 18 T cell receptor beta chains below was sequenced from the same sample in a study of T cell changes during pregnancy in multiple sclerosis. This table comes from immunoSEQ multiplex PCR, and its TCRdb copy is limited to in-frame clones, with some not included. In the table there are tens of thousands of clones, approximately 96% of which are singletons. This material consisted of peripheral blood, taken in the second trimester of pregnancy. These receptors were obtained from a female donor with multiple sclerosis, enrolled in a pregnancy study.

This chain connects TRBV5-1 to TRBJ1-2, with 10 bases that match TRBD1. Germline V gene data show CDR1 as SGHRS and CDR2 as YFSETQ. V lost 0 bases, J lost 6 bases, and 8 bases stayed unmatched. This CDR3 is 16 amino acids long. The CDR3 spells CASSLATLGQGDGYTF. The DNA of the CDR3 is TGCGCCAGCAGCTTGGCCACTCTCGGACAGGGGGATGGCTACACCTTC.

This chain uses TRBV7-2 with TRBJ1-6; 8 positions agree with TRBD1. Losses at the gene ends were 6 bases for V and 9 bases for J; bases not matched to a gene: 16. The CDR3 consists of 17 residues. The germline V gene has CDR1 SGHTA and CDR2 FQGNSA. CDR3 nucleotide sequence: TGTGCCAGCAGGCCTCCGTCCGGCAGGGGGCAGAGTTCACCCCTCCACTTT. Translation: CASRPPSGRGQSSPLHF.

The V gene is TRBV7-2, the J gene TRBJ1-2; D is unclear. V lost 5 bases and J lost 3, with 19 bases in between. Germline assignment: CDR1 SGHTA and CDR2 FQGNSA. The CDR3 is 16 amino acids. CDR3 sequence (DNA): TGTGCCAGCAGCCTCTGGTCGCGACACGGGGACTATGGCTACACCTTC. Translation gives CASSLWSRHGDYGYTF.

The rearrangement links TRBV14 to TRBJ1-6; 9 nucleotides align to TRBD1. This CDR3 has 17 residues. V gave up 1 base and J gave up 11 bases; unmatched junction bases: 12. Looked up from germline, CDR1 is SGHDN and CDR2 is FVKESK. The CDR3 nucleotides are TGTGCCAGCAGCCAAGCGTGGGCCGGGACAGGGCGCCCACCCCTCCACTTT. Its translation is CASSQAWAGTGRPPLHF.

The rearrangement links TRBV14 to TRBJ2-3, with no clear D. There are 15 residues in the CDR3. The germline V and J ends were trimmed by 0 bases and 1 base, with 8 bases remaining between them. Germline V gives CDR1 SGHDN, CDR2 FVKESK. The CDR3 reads CASSQDLRGTDTQYF. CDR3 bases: TGTGCCAGCAGCCAAGATCTACGGGGCACAGATACGCAGTATTTT.

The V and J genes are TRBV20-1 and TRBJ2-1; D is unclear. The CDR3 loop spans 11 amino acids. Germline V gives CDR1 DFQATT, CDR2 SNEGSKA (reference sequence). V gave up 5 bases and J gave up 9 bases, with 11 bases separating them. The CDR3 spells CSAFDWREQFF. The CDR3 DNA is TGCAGTGCTTTCGACTGGCGTGAGCAGTTCTTC.

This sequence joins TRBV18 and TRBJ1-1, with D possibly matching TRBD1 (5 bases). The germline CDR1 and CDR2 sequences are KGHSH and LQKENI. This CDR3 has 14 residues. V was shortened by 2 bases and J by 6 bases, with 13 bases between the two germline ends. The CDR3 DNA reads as TGTGCCAGCTCACCAGACACAGGTAATCCTGAAGCTTTCTTT. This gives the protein CASSPDTGNPEAFF.

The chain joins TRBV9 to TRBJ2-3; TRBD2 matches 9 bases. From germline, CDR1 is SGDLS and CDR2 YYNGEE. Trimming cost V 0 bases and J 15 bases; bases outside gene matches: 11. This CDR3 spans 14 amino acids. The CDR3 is CASSVDPLREGRYF. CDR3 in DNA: TGTGCCAGCAGCGTAGATCCCCTGCGGGAGGGCCGATATTTT.

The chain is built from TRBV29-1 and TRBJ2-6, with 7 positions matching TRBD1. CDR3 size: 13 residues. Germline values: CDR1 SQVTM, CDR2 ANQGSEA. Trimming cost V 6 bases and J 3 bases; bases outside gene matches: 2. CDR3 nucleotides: TGCAGCGTACAGGGGCGTGGGGCCAACGTCCTGACTTTC. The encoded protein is CSVQGRGANVLTF.

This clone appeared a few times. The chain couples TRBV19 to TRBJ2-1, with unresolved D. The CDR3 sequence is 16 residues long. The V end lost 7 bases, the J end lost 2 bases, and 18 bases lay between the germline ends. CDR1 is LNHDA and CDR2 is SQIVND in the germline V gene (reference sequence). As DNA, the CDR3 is TGTGCCAGTACCGAAAGTCCCGGAGCGACCTACAATGAGCAGTTCTTC. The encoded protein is CASTESPGATYNEQFF.

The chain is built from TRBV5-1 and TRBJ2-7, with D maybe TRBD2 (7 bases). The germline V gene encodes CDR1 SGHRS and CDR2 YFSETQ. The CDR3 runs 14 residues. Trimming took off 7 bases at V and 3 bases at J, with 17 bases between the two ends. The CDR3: CASFTGRGSYEQYF. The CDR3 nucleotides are TGCGCCAGCTTTACGGGGAGGGGGAGCTACGAGCAGTACTTC.

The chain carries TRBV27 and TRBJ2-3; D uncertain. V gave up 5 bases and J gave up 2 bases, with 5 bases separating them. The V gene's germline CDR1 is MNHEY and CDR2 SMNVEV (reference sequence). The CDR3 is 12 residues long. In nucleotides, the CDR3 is TGTGCCAGCAGTCCGTCCACAGATACGCAGTATTTT. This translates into CASSPSTDTQYF.

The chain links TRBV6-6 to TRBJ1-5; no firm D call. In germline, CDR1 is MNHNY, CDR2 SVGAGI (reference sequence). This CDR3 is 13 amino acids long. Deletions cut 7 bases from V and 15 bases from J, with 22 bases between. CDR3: CASTPRSGVGWHF. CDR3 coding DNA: TGTGCCAGCACCCCCAGGTCCGGGGTCGGGTGGCATTTT.

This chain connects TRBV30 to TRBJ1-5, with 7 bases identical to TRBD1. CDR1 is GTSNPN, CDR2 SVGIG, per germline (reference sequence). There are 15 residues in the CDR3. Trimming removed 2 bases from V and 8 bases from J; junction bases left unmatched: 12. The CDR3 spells CAWSSTGSRGEPQHF. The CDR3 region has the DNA TGTGCCTGGAGTTCGACAGGGTCCCGAGGGGAGCCCCAGCATTTT.

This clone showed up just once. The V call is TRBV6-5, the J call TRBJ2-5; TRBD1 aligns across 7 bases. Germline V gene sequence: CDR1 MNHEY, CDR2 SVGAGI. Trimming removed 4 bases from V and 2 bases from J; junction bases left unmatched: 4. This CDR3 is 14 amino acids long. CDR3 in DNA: TGTGCCAGCAGTTGGGGGACAGTACAAGAGACCCAGTACTTC. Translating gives CASSWGTVQETQYF.

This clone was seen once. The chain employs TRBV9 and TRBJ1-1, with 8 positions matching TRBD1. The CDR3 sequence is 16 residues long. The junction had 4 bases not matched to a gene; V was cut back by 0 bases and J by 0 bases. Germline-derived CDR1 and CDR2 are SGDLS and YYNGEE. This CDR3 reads CASSVGQGLMNTEAFF. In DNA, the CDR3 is TGTGCCAGCAGCGTAGGACAGGGGCTCATGAACACTGAAGCTTTCTTT.

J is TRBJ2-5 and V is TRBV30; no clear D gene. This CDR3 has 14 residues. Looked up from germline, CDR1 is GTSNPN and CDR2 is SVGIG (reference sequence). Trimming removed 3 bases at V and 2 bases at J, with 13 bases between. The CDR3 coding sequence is TGTGCCTGGAGCGTACCGATAGTTCAAGAGACCCAGTACTTC. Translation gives CAWSVPIVQETQYF.

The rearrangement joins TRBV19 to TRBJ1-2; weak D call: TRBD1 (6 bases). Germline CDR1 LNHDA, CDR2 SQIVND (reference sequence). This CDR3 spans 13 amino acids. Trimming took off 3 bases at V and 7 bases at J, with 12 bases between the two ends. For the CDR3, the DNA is TGTGCCAGTAGTATGATGGGGGCGAGTGGCTACACCTTC. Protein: CASSMMGASGYTF.